This TCR beta chain was obtained from a study of spatial heterogeneity in lung cancer. Deletions cut 3 bases from V and 2 bases from J, with 18 bases between. CDR1 and CDR2 from the germline V gene are LGHDT and YNNKEL (reference sequence). The CDR3 totals 17 residues. TCR cDNA molecules each carried a unique molecular identifier. TCRdb processed the 5' RACE reads anew with MiXCR; each CDR3 protein has one entry. The sample consists of 40,000 or so distinct CDR3 sequences, around 7.5% of them appearing once. In its sample, this clonotype was seen many times. The time point was: sample taken at primary tumor resection. The authors sequenced whole RNA from tumor, nontumor lung or frozen PBMC without sorting. Untreated early-stage non-small cell lung cancer patients, 72 in total, were the donors.

This specimen was PBMCs, taken at surgery. The chain employs TRBV3-1 and TRBJ2-3; D remains unclear. The TCR sequence derives from a male donor with early-stage non-small cell lung cancer. Here the CDR3 reads CASSQYVAFRATDTQYF. CDR3 nucleotide sequence: TGTGCCAGCAGCCAGTACGTAGCTTTTAGGGCCACAGATACGCAGTATTTT.